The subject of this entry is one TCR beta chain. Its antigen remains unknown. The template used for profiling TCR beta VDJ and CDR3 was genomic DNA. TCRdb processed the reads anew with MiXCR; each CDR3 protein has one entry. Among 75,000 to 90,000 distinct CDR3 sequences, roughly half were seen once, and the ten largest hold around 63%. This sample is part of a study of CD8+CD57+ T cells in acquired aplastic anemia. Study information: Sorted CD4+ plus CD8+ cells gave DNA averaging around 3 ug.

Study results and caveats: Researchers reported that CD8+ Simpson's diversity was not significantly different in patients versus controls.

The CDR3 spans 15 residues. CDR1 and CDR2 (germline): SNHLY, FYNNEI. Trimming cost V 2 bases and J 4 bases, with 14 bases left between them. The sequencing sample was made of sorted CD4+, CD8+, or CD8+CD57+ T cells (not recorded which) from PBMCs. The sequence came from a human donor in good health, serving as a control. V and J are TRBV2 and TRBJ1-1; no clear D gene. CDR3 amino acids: CASSEYAYPGTEAFF. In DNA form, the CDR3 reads TGTGCCAGCAGTGAATATGCCTACCCGGGCACTGAAGCTTTCTTT.